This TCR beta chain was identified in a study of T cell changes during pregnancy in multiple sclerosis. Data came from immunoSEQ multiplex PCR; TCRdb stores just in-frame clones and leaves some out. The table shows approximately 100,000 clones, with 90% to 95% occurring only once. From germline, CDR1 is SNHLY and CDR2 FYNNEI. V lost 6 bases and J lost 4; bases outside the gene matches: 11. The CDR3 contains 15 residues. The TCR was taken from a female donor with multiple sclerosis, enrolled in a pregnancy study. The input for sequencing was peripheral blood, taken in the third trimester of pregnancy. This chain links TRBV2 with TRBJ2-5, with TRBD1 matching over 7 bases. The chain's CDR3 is CASSTRQGLAETQYF. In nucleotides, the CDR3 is TGTGCCAGCAGCACCCGACAGGGATTGGCAGAGACCCAGTACTTC.